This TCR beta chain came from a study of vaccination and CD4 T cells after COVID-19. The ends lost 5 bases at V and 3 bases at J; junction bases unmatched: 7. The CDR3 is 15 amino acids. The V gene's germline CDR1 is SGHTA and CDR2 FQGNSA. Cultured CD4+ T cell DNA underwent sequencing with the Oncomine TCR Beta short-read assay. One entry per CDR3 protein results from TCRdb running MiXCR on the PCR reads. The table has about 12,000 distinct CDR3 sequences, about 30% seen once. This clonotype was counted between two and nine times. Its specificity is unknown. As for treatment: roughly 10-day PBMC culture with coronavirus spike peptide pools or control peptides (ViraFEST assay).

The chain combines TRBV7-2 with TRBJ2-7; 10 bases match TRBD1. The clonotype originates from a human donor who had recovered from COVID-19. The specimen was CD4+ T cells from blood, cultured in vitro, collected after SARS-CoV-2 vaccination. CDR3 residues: CASSTGTGAYYEQYF. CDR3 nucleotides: TGTGCCAGCAGCACCGGGACAGGGGCATACTACGAGCAGTACTTC. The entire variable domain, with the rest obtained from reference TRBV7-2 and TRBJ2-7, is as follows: GAGVSQSPSNKVTEKGKDVELRCDPISGHTALYWYRQSLGQGLEFLIYFQGNSAPDKSGLPSDRFSAERTGGSVSTLTIQRTQQEDSAVYLCASSTGTGAYYEQYFGPGTRLTVT.